Presented here are 24 T cell receptor beta chains from one specimen sequenced in a study of CD8 T cells in Susac syndrome. The RNA, about 0.45 to 1 ug, was put through reverse transcription using random hexamers. TCRdb used MiXCR to reprocess the immunoSEQ multiplex PCR reads, holding one entry per CDR3 protein. The profile covers about 82,000 distinct CDR3 sequences, with roughly 95% appearing a single time and about 0.68% taken by the ten largest. The sequenced sample consisted of CD8+ T cells from PBMCs. All receptors derive from a human donor with Susac syndrome.

The chain employs TRBV2 and TRBJ1-2, with D hard to call. From germline, CDR1 is SNHLY and CDR2 FYNNEI. This CDR3 has 15 residues. The V gene lost 6 bases and the J gene lost 4 bases, with 18 bases spanning the gap. CDR3 nucleotides: TGTGCCAGCAGACCCCGACACTCGGCGAGCTATGGCTACACCTTC. Protein sequence: CASRPRHSASYGYTF.

The chain recombines TRBV7-8 with TRBJ2-3; 13 bases agree with TRBD2. CDR3 length: 17 amino acids. The germline gives CDR1 SGHVS, CDR2 FQNEAQ. V shed 5 bases, J shed 2 bases, and the junction held 7 bases outside the gene matches. For the CDR3, the DNA is TGTGCCAGCAGCCCAGGGACTAGCGGGGCGACCACAGATACGCAGTATTTT. This translates into CASSPGTSGATTDTQYF.

This chain connects TRBV28 to TRBJ1-4; D is undetermined. In germline, CDR1 is MDHEN, CDR2 SYDVKM. The CDR3 runs 13 residues. Trimming pared 4 bases from V and 7 bases from J, leaving 10 bases between. CDR3 sequence reads: CASSSRRTEKLFF. The CDR3 bases are TGTGCCAGCAGTTCAAGACGGACTGAAAAACTGTTTTTT.

V usage is TRBV20-1 and J usage is TRBJ1-1, with unresolved D. This CDR3 spans 9 amino acids. Trimming shortened V by 6 bases and J by 11 bases, and 10 bases separated the two germline ends. Germline CDR1 reads DFQATT; CDR2 reads SNEGSKA (reference sequence). The CDR3 sequence is CSAPAKAFF. For the CDR3, the DNA is TGCAGTGCCCCGGCAAAGGCTTTCTTT.

The chain has TRBV11-2 and TRBJ2-3; the D gene is possibly TRBD2 (6 bases). CDR3 size: 16 residues. Looked up from germline, CDR1 is SGHAT and CDR2 is FQNNGV. Trimming took off 1 base at V and 2 bases at J, with 13 bases between the two ends. CDR3 amino acids: CASSLVGRGLTDTQYF. In DNA form, the CDR3 reads TGTGCCAGCAGCTTAGTTGGGCGGGGCCTCACAGATACGCAGTATTTT.

The DNA of the CDR3 is TGCGCCAGCAGCCAAGATCAGGGTGTCGATGAGCAGTTCTTC. Translating gives CASSQDQGVDEQFF. The gene calls are TRBV4-3 and TRBJ2-1; tentatively, D is TRBD1 (5 bases). The V gene lost 0 bases and the J gene lost 8 bases, with 11 bases spanning the gap. Germline-derived CDR1 and CDR2 are LGHNA and YSLEER. This CDR3 has 14 amino acids.

The rearrangement uses TRBV20-1 and TRBJ1-1; D is possibly TRBD1 (6 bases). V lost 1 base to trimming and J lost 2 bases, with 8 bases between them. Germline V gene sequence: CDR1 DFQATT, CDR2 SNEGSKA (reference sequence). The CDR3 loop spans 13 amino acids. CDR3 nucleotide sequence: TGCAGTGCTAGAGTACAGGGTAACACTGAAGCTTTCTTT. It yields the protein CSARVQGNTEAFF.

V usage is TRBV30 and J usage is TRBJ1-6; maybe TRBD1 (6 bases). Germline CDR1 and CDR2: GTSNPN and SVGIG (reference sequence). This CDR3 is built from 15 residues. V lost 1 base, J lost 9 bases, and 16 bases lay in between. Written as DNA, the CDR3 is TGTGCCTGGAGTGGTCCAGGGGAATTGAGTTCACCCCTCCACTTT. Translated, it gives CAWSGPGELSSPLHF.

The chain carries TRBV6-4 and TRBJ1-2; the match to TRBD1 covers 8 bases. Germline V gene lookup returns CDR1 MRHNA and CDR2 SNTAGT. This CDR3 has 15 amino acids. Losses at the gene ends were 2 bases for V and 8 bases for J; bases not matched to a gene: 10. DNA of the CDR3: TGTGCCAGCAGTGACGCCGCGACAGGGGTCCGCGGCTACACCTTC. This sequence encodes CASSDAATGVRGYTF.

The chain links TRBV30 to TRBJ1-1; D gene uncertain. CDR1 and CDR2 from the germline V gene are GTSNPN and SVGIG (reference sequence). V shed 3 bases and J shed 1 base, with 9 bases lying between them. The CDR3 has 13 amino acids. This CDR3 is CAWRFKGNTEAFF. The CDR3 nucleotides are TGTGCCTGGAGGTTTAAGGGGAACACTGAAGCTTTCTTT. Full variable domain (rest looked up from reference TRBV30 and TRBJ1-1): SQTIHQWPATLVQPVGSPLSLECTVEGTSNPNLYWYRQAAGRGLQLLFYSVGIGQISSEVPQNLSASRPQDRQFILSSKKLLLSDSGFYLCAWRFKGNTEAFFGQGTRLTVV.

The J gene is TRBJ2-1, the V gene TRBV4-3; 9 bases line up with TRBD1. CDR1 and CDR2 (germline): LGHNA, YSLEER. The CDR3 is made up of 15 amino acids. The J segment lost 6 bases and the V segment lost 0 bases, leaving 3 bases of the junction unmatched. This CDR3 is CASSQDRDRVNEQFF. In nucleotides, the CDR3 is TGCGCCAGCAGCCAAGACCGGGACAGGGTCAATGAGCAGTTCTTC.

J is TRBJ2-1 and V is TRBV7-2; 7 positions agree with TRBD2. CDR1 and CDR2 from the germline V gene are SGHTA and FQGNSA. V dropped 3 bases and J dropped 0; count of bases not matched to a gene: 8. The CDR3 contains 17 residues. The CDR3 loop is CASSFLPRGSSYNEQFF. The DNA for the CDR3 is TGTGCCAGCAGCTTCCTACCGCGGGGGAGCTCCTACAATGAGCAGTTCTTC. Combining the CDR3 with reference TRBV7-2 and TRBJ2-1 gives the whole variable domain GAGVSQSPSNKVTEKGKDVELRCDPISGHTALYWYRQSLGQGLEFLIYFQGNSAPDKSGLPSDRFSAERTGGSVSTLTIQRTQQEDSAVYLCASSFLPRGSSYNEQFFGPGTRLTVL.

The chain links TRBV4-3 to TRBJ2-3; D is perhaps TRBD1 or TRBD2 (6 bases each). Germline lookup yields CDR1 LGHNA and CDR2 YSLEER. The CDR3 loop spans 15 amino acids. V shed 0 bases and J shed 9 bases, with 16 bases lying between them. The CDR3 sequence: CASSQDGGGAITQYF. For the CDR3, the DNA is TGCGCCAGCAGCCAAGATGGGGGCGGGGCCATAACGCAGTATTTT.

This rearrangement joins TRBV12-3 or TRBV12-4 to TRBJ1-6; unclear D gene. This CDR3 spans 12 amino acids. V shed 3 bases and J shed 13 bases, with 10 bases lying between them. The CDR3 nucleotides are TGTGCCAGCAGTTTCCGTACGAGGCCCCTCCACTTT. Translating it yields CASSFRTRPLHF.

The chain has TRBV27 and TRBJ1-4; D gene ambiguous. The CDR3 is made up of 14 amino acids. Between the trimmed V and J ends, which lost 3 bases and 7 bases, there was a span of 12 bases. CDR1 is MNHEY, CDR2 SMNVEV, per germline (reference sequence). CDR3 loop: CASSFMGASEKLFF. In nucleotides, the CDR3 is TGTGCCAGCAGTTTTATGGGCGCAAGTGAAAAACTGTTTTTT.

This sequence joins TRBV20-1 and TRBJ1-1; possibly TRBD1 for D (6 bases). Germline CDR1 is DFQATT and CDR2 is SNEGSKA (reference sequence). The CDR3 sequence is 14 residues long. Trimming took 6 bases from V and 3 from J, leaving 17 bases between them. The CDR3, as DNA: TGCAGTGCCCAGAACGCGGACAGCTACACTGAAGCTTTCTTT. Residues: CSAQNADSYTEAFF.

The chain uses TRBV6-5 and TRBJ2-6; D is ambiguous. The CDR3 contains 15 residues. Trimming stripped 6 bases from V and 3 bases from J, with 12 bases between. Germline CDR1 reads MNHEY; CDR2 reads SVGAGI. CDR3 residues: CASSKAIIGANVLTF. The CDR3 nucleotides read TGTGCCAGCAGCAAGGCGATAATTGGGGCCAACGTCCTGACTTTC.

This rearrangement joins TRBV30 to TRBJ1-5, with D uncertain. With 2 bases removed from V and 6 bases from J, the gap between germline ends came to 8 bases. The CDR3 is 12 residues long. CDR1 and CDR2 (germline): GTSNPN, SVGIG (reference sequence). The CDR3 sequence: CAWSTESQPQHF. The CDR3, as DNA: TGTGCCTGGAGTACAGAGAGTCAGCCCCAGCATTTT.

V and J are TRBV20-1 and TRBJ2-1; 8 bases match TRBD2. V was clipped by 4 bases and J by 5 bases; unmatched bases: 13. CDR1 is DFQATT and CDR2 is SNEGSKA in the germline V gene (reference sequence). The CDR3 contains 16 residues. CDR3 sequence (DNA): TGCAGTGCTAAAACCACTGGGACTAGTTCGCACAATGAGCAGTTCTTC. It yields the protein CSAKTTGTSSHNEQFF.

The chain employs TRBV24-1 and TRBJ2-2; 7 bases map to TRBD1. Trimming took 5 bases from V and 5 from J; bases not matched to a gene: 4. In germline, CDR1 is KGHDR, CDR2 SFDVKD. The CDR3 has 14 amino acids. In DNA, the CDR3 is TGTGCCACCAGTGGACAGGGAAGGACCGGGGAGCTGTTTTTT. This gives the protein CATSGQGRTGELFF.

This chain uses TRBV5-6 with TRBJ1-1, with D perhaps TRBD1 (5 bases). V lost 3 bases and J 2 bases, leaving 14 bases between the germline ends. The germline V gene encodes CDR1 SGHDT and CDR2 YYEEEE. The CDR3 spans 15 residues. This CDR3 is CASSSHRSFNTEAFF. For the CDR3, the DNA is TGTGCCAGCAGCTCGCACAGGAGTTTCAACACTGAAGCTTTCTTT.

This rearrangement joins TRBV4-3 to TRBJ1-1; D perhaps matches TRBD1 (5 bases). The CDR3 extends over 14 amino acids. V was cut by 3 bases and J by 2 bases, with 10 bases left in between. The V gene's germline CDR1 is LGHNA and CDR2 YSLEER. CDR3 residues: CASSQGRTNTEAFF. CDR3 DNA: TGCGCCAGCAGCCAGGGACGTACTAACACTGAAGCTTTCTTT.

Worth noting for this clonotype: Germline and junction disagree at one end, which may indicate a read error. This sequence joins TRBV20-1 and TRBJ2-2; D tentatively reads TRBD1 or TRBD2 (6 bases each). Germline lookup yields CDR1 DFQATT and CDR2 SNEGSKA (reference sequence). The CDR3 contains 13 residues. The CDR3 nucleotides read TGCAGTGCTAGTCCGTGGGACACCGGGGGGCTGTTTTTT. Amino acid sequence: CSASPWDTGGLFF.

The chain joins TRBV20-1 to TRBJ2-5; a possible D gene is TRBD2 (7 bases). Trimming cost V 6 bases and J 4 bases, with 18 bases left between them. The CDR3 is made up of 14 amino acids. Germline loops: CDR1 DFQATT, CDR2 SNEGSKA (reference sequence). DNA for the CDR3: TGCAGTGCCTCTCTTGGGGGGGCGGCAGAGACCCAGTACTTC. Its translation is CSASLGGAAETQYF.